This TCR beta chain comes out of a study of blood T cell repertoires in COVID-19. Study at large: COVID-19 samples from acute and convalescent phases originated in the United States, Italy and Spain. Nucleic acid was either cDNA or gDNA, and it came from T cells, B-cell-depleted T cells, or PBMCs.

Per the study methods: Amplified reference gene primers provided the basis for estimating nucleated cell counts. Only in-frame clones appear in the TCRdb table, and some are missing; sequencing was by immunoSEQ multiplex PCR. V and J calls and clone size are given by that table; D and trimming were obtained from the DNA. The repertoire includes 270,000 or so clones, roughly 90% of them detected once, and under 2.5% sits in the top ten. Seattle patient enrollment occurred during active infection, with longitudinal follow-up thereafter. The CDR3 covers 12 residues. Trimming pared 0 bases from V and 7 bases from J, leaving 4 bases between. Germline CDR1 reads KGHSH; CDR2 reads LQKENI.

The receptor comes from a woman aged 60-70 years with COVID-19, enrolled during active disease. This chain uses TRBV18 with TRBJ1-5; D ambiguous. The sequencing sample was made of peripheral blood. CDR3 loop: CASSPPGQPQHF. As DNA, the CDR3 is TGTGCCAGCTCACCACCTGGCCAGCCCCAGCATTTT.